This TCR beta chain was obtained from a study of T cell responses to AZD1222 COVID-19 vaccine. Study results and caveats: A reported finding is that nearly half of spike-specific TCRs target unmutated variant regions. At 160-218 and 743-854, vaccine-associated CD4 TCRs were dominant, and they spanned spike. Recipients of two AZD1222 doses showed rising Spike-specific TCR breadth and depth.

Some clones are missing from TCRdb's copy, which holds only in-frame ones; the method was immunoSEQ multiplex PCR. The data show 150,000 to 200,000 clones, approximately 90% seen once. Analysis merged second doses at about 4 or about 12 weeks. About this clone itself: Its target is not known.

The sequence derives from an adult who received the AZD1222 COVID-19 vaccine. This sample comprised peripheral blood, obtained 28 days after the second AZD1222 dose.

The CDR3 DNA reads TGTGCCAGCAGTTACGGGGGGCCCCTCACAGATACGCAGTATTTT. Translating it yields CASSYGGPLTDTQYF. The chain has TRBV6-6 and TRBJ2-3, with D possibly called TRBD1 or TRBD2 (6 bases each). This CDR3 is built from 15 residues. Germline assignment: CDR1 MNHNY and CDR2 SVGAGI (reference sequence). Deletions cut 2 bases from V and 2 bases from J, with 11 bases between.